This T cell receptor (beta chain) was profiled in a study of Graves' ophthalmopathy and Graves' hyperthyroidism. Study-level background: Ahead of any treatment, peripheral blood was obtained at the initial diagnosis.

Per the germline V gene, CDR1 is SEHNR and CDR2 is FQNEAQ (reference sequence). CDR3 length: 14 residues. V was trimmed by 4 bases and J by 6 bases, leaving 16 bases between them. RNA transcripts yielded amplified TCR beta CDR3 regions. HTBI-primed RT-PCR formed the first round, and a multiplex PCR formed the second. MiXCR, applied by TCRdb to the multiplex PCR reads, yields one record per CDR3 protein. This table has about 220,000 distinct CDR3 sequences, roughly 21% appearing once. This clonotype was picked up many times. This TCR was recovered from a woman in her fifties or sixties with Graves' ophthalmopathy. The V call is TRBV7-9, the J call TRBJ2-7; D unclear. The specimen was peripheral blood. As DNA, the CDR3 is TGTGCCAGCAGCTCCCAAAACACGGTTAGCGAGCAGTACTTC. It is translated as CASSSQNTVSEQYF.